Following are 17 T cell receptor beta chains from one sample sequenced in a study of OX40 agonist ivuxolimab in advanced cancers. Sequencing was performed with immunoSEQ multiplex PCR; in TCRdb, only in-frame clones are kept and a portion is missing. Found here are approximately 41,000 clones, just under 90% of them singletons; the top ten hold roughly 40%. The sequenced sample was CD4+ or CD8+ T cells sorted from blood, obtained in a trial of the OX40 agonist ivuxolimab. The origin of the receptors is an adult with an advanced solid tumor such as melanoma, head and neck, liver or kidney cancer.

The rearrangement links TRBV5-5 to TRBJ2-4; D remains ambiguous. V gave up 4 bases and J gave up 9 bases, with 11 bases separating them. Germline lookup yields CDR1 SGHKS and CDR2 YYEKEE (reference sequence). This CDR3 is built from 12 residues. The CDR3 region is CASSLDFAIQYF. CDR3 coding DNA: TGTGCCAGCAGCCTGGATTTTGCCATTCAGTACTTC.

V and J are TRBV6-1 and TRBJ1-2; D is possibly TRBD1 (6 bases). Germline lookup yields CDR1 MNHNS and CDR2 SASEGT. V lost 6 bases, J lost 0 bases, and 8 bases lay in between. The CDR3 length is 13 residues. The CDR3 DNA is TGTGCCAGCAGACAGGGAGCTAACTATGGCTACACCTTC. It is translated as CASRQGANYGYTF.

This clone was detected only once. The CDR3 is CASVPPGSYEQYF. As DNA, the CDR3 is TGTGCTAGTGTCCCCCCGGGCTCCTACGAGCAGTACTTC. The chain joins TRBV12-5 to TRBJ2-7; unclear D gene. V lost 7 bases to trimming and J lost 0 bases, with 10 bases between them. The CDR3 extends over 13 amino acids. CDR1 and CDR2 (germline): LGHNT, FRNRAP.

This chain links TRBV28 with TRBJ2-2; weak D call: TRBD1 (6 bases). The V gene's germline CDR1 is MDHEN and CDR2 SYDVKM. V was trimmed by 5 bases and J by 4 bases, leaving 17 bases between them. This CDR3 is built from 16 residues. The CDR3 DNA follows: TGTGCCAGCAGTACCCGTCAGGGGTTACTCACCGGGGAGCTGTTTTTT. Protein sequence: CASSTRQGLLTGELFF.

The rearrangement joins TRBV11-2 to TRBJ2-3; D not certain. V lost 1 base to trimming and J lost 4 bases, with 12 bases between them. Germline V CDR1 and CDR2: SGHAT, FQNNGV. The CDR3 consists of 15 residues. The CDR3 reads CASSLAPGAADTQYF. CDR3 in DNA: TGTGCCAGCAGCTTAGCCCCGGGCGCGGCAGATACGCAGTATTTT.

The rearrangement uses TRBV7-8 and TRBJ2-5; D is possibly TRBD2 (5 bases). V was trimmed by 3 bases and J by 0 bases, leaving 11 bases between them. Germline V CDR1 and CDR2: SGHVS, FQNEAQ. This CDR3 spans 15 amino acids. The CDR3 DNA is TGTGCCAGCAGCTTCAGAGGGCGGAACCAAGAGACCCAGTACTTC. Its translation is CASSFRGRNQETQYF.

This clone was detected only once. The rearrangement links TRBV6-1 to TRBJ1-3; 8 bases line up with TRBD1. V was pared by 1 base and J by 4 bases, with 6 bases of the junction left unmatched. Germline assignment: CDR1 MNHNS and CDR2 SASEGT. The CDR3 length is 16 residues. The CDR3 reads CASSEEGQGNGNTIYF. The DNA of the CDR3 is TGTGCCAGCAGTGAAGAAGGACAGGGTAACGGAAACACCATATATTTT.

The rearrangement links TRBV28 to TRBJ1-1; TRBD1 aligns across 8 bases. J was trimmed by 1 base and V by 5 bases; bases with no gene match: 6. The CDR3 extends over 15 amino acids. Germline V lookup: CDR1 MDHEN, CDR2 SYDVKM. CDR3 in amino acids: CASSPPGQGNTEAFF. The CDR3 DNA follows: TGTGCCAGCAGTCCCCCCGGACAGGGGAACACTGAAGCTTTCTTT.

The V call is TRBV4-1, the J call TRBJ2-5; D unclear. The J call is doubtful: the DNA matches TRBJ2-7 better. CDR3 size: 18 residues. CDR1 MGHRA and CDR2 YSYEKL come from the germline V gene. The CDR3 DNA reads as TGCGCCAGCAGCCAAGATAGTGGACGGTTCCAAAGCTCCTACGAGCAGTACTTC. This sequence encodes CASSQDSGRFQSSYEQYF.

J is TRBJ2-4 and V is TRBV18; D may match TRBD1 or TRBD2 (5 bases each). CDR1 and CDR2 from the germline V gene are KGHSH and LQKENI. Trimming took off 6 bases at V and 0 bases at J, with 6 bases between the two ends. CDR3 length equals 13 residues. The CDR3 DNA reads TGTGCCAGCTCCGGGACAGCCAAAAACATTCAGTACTTC. Residues: CASSGTAKNIQYF.

V usage is TRBV7-2 and J usage is TRBJ1-6, with TRBD1 as a possible D gene (5 bases). From germline, CDR1 is SGHTA and CDR2 FQGNSA. Between the trimmed V and J ends, which lost 1 base and 11 bases, there was a span of 9 bases. CDR3 length: 13 residues. The CDR3 DNA reads TGTGCCAGCAGCTTAGTCAGGGTGGCACCCCTCCACTTT. As protein: CASSLVRVAPLHF.

The rearrangement links TRBV7-9 to TRBJ1-2; D is perhaps TRBD1 (5 bases). CDR3 size: 17 residues. The V end was cut by 5 bases, the J end by 0 bases, with 19 bases between. Germline CDR1 is SEHNR and CDR2 is FQNEAQ (reference sequence). The DNA of the CDR3 is TGTGCCAGCAGCCCAACCGGGGGTGAAAGAGCTAACTATGGCTACACCTTC. Translating it yields CASSPTGGERANYGYTF.

V is TRBV4-1 and J is TRBJ2-3; D is unresolved. V lost 2 bases to trimming and J lost 4 bases, with 4 bases between them. The length of the CDR3 is 12 residues. In germline, CDR1 is MGHRA, CDR2 YSYEKL. CDR3 bases: TGCGCCAGCAGCCAACCCCCAGATACGCAGTATTTT. Translation: CASSQPPDTQYF.

This clone was detected only once. This sequence joins TRBV5-1 and TRBJ2-7, with D possibly being TRBD2 (6 bases). The CDR3 sequence is 16 residues long. Germline V gene lookup returns CDR1 SGHRS and CDR2 YFSETQ. V was shortened by 0 bases and J by 1 base, with 14 bases between the two germline ends. For the CDR3, the DNA is TGCGCCAGCAGCTTGGCGAGCGGGTCGAGATCCTACGAGCAGTACTTC. Translated, it gives CASSLASGSRSYEQYF.

A few counts support this clone. Here the CDR3 omits its conserved ending phenylalanine or tryptophan, so a read error is the likely source. No DNA is shown, since the ends of the CDR3 on it are uncertain; the CDR3 is the one TCRdb lists. The chain carries TRBV19 and TRBJ1-1; whether TRBD1, the table's D call, matches the DNA was not checked. Germline V gives CDR1 LNHDA, CDR2 SQIVND (reference sequence). The CDR3 spans 11 amino acids, including both terminal residues. Here the CDR3 reads CASSSRSEYLL.

This chain links TRBV28 with TRBJ2-7, with D perhaps TRBD2 (5 bases). In germline, CDR1 is MDHEN, CDR2 SYDVKM. Trimming cost V 4 bases and J 4 bases, with 14 bases left between them. The CDR3 sequence is 14 residues long. CDR3 sequence: CASSSGIGIYEQYF. The CDR3 DNA reads TGTGCCAGCAGTTCGGGTATCGGGATTTACGAGCAGTACTTC.

The chain is built from TRBV6-5 and TRBJ2-5; 7 nucleotides line up with TRBD1. CDR1 and CDR2 from the germline V gene are MNHEY and SVGAGI. CDR3 length: 15 residues. Trimming removed 2 bases from V and 2 bases from J; junction bases left unmatched: 5. CDR3 sequence reads: CASSYAPGQQETQYF. The CDR3, as DNA: TGTGCCAGCAGTTACGCCCCGGGACAGCAAGAGACCCAGTACTTC.